This T cell receptor (beta chain) was recorded in a study of CD8 T cells in ankylosing spondylitis. Study conclusions and caveats: Ankylosing spondylitis blood appeared to carry a characteristic TCR beta motif of roughly 8 highly homologous variants. As reported, disease-linked clones showed significant enrichment in matched ankylosing spondylitis synovial fluid.

With molecular barcodes, quantitative 5'-RACE was used to make the TCR beta libraries. TCRdb re-analysed the 5' RACE reads in MiXCR, keeping a single row per CDR3 protein. The profile shows fewer than 250,000 distinct CDR3 sequences, 10% of them singletons. Trimming left V 3 bases short and J 4 bases short, with 12 bases between. CDR3 length equals 14 residues. With respect to this clonotype: What it recognizes is unknown.

This receptor was taken from a male donor with ankylosing spondylitis or in good health (not recorded which). Source material: blood, either unsorted or a sorted T cell fraction (not recorded which). The chain links TRBV12-3 or TRBV12-4 to TRBJ1-1; D not certain. As DNA, the CDR3 is TGTGCCAGCAGTTTCTCGTTGGGGTCCACTGAAGCTTTCTTT. Its translation is CASSFSLGSTEAFF.